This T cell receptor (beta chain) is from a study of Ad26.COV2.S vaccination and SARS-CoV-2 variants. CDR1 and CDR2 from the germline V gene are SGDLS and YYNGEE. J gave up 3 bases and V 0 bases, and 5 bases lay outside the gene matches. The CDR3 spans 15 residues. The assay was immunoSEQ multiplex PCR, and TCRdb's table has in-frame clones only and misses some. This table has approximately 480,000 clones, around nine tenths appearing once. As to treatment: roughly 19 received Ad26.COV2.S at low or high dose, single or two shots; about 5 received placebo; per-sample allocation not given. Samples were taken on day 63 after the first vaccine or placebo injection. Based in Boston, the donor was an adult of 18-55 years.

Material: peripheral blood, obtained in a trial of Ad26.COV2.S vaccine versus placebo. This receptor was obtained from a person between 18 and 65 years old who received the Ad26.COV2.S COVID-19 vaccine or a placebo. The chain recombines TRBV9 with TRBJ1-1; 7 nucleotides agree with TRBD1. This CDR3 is CASSVDSRGYTEAFF. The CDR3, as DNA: TGTGCCAGCAGCGTAGATTCCAGGGGGTACACTGAAGCTTTCTTT.